These T cell receptor beta chains were read from a single sample in a study of OX40 agonist ivuxolimab in advanced cancers. TCRdb keeps only in-frame clones here, not all; method: immunoSEQ multiplex PCR. The sample shows around 15,000 clones, approximately 80% of them seen only once. Sequencing was performed on CD4+ or CD8+ T cells sorted from blood, taken in a trial of the OX40 agonist ivuxolimab. These TCRs come from an adult with an advanced solid tumor such as melanoma, head and neck, liver or kidney cancer. Each CDR3 is given with its conserved first and last residue. The D gene is left open where the match is weak. Clone size, where shown, is once, few, many, or a class for clones that have expanded.

clone_size	v_call	j_call	d_call	cdr3_nt	cdr3_aa
NA	TRBV11-2	TRBJ2-1	NA	TGTGCCAGCAGCTCATCAGTTGGGGTTCCGGGGGTAAATGAGCAGTTCTTC	CASSSSVGVPGVNEQFF
once	TRBV11-3	TRBJ2-7	TRBD1	TGTGCCAGCAGCTCCTTCTCAGGGGGCTACGAGCAGTACTTC	CASSSFSGGYEQYF
once	TRBV7-2	TRBJ2-7	NA	TGTGCCAGCAGCTTAGCGGGGGGCACCCCCTACGAGCAGTACTTC	CASSLAGGTPYEQYF
NA	TRBV4-1	TRBJ2-7	TRBD1	TGCGCCAGCAGCCCCTTCCCCCCAGGGGGCTCCTACGAGCAGTACTTC	CASSPFPPGGSYEQYF
NA	TRBV29-1	TRBJ2-1	NA	TGCAGCGTTGGTGGCAGAAACAATGAGCAGTTCTTC	CSVGGRNNEQFF
NA	TRBV6-1	TRBJ1-4	NA	TGTGCCAGCCTAGAGGTTTCTCGGAAACTGTTTTTT	CASLEVSRKLFF
NA	TRBV7-6	TRBJ1-5	TRBD1	TGTGCCAGCAGCTTAGAGACGGGACAGGGGAGTCAGCCCCAGCATTTT	CASSLETGQGSQPQHF
NA	TRBV27	TRBJ1-1	NA	TGTGCCAGCAGTCTCGCAGGGTGGACTGAAGCTTTCTTT	CASSLAGWTEAFF
NA	TRBV6-5	TRBJ2-1	NA	TGTGCCAGCAGTCCTCGCCCAAGCCCCAATGAGCAGTTCTTC	CASSPRPSPNEQFF
NA	TRBV7-9	TRBJ2-1	TRBD2	TGTGCCAGCAGCTGGACTAGCGGGGGTTTCAATGAGCAGTTCTTC	CASSWTSGGFNEQFF
NA	TRBV7-9	TRBJ2-1	NA	TGTGCCAGCAGCTTCGGGCAGGGGGGTTGGGATGAGCAGTTCTTC	CASSFGQGGWDEQFF
NA	TRBV11-2	TRBJ2-7	NA	TGTGCCAGCAGCTTAGTCCCTCGCGAGCAGTACTTC	CASSLVPREQYF
NA	TRBV19	TRBJ1-1	NA	TGTGCCAGTAGTCTCACAGGGCTGAACACTGAAGCTTTCTTT	CASSLTGLNTEAFF
NA	TRBV7-9	TRBJ2-1	NA	TGTGCCAGCACAACCCCGGGGGGCAACAATGAGCAGTTCTTC	CASTTPGGNNEQFF
NA	TRBV2	TRBJ1-2	NA	TGTGCCAGCAGTCAGCTAGGGACTCAGATAAGGGGCTACACCTTC	CASSQLGTQIRGYTF
NA	TRBV13	TRBJ2-1	NA	TGTGCCAGCAGCTCCTTCATCGGAACAGCAAGATCCTACAATGAGCAGTTCTTC	CASSSFIGTARSYNEQFF
NA	TRBV4-3	TRBJ1-4	NA	TGCGCCAGCAGCCAAGGCCGCGGGCGCGATGAAAAACTGTTTTTT	CASSQGRGRDEKLFF
NA	TRBV29-1	TRBJ2-5	NA	TGCAGCGTCGCCCCTTTAGGGACAAGCGAAGAGACCCAGTACTTC	CSVAPLGTSEETQYF
NA	TRBV19	TRBJ1-5	NA	TGTGCCAGTAGTGTGGGACAAGGGAATCAGCCCCAGCATTTT	CASSVGQGNQPQHF
NA	TRBV19	TRBJ1-1	TRBD1	TGTGCCAGTCGAACTAGGGGGCTAGATAGCAAAACTGAAGCTTTCTTT	CASRTRGLDSKTEAFF
few	TRBV5-4	TRBJ1-4	NA	TGTGCCAGCAGCTTATGGGGGGACAATGAAAAACTGTTTTTT	CASSLWGDNEKLFF
NA	TRBV2	TRBJ2-1	NA	TGTGCCAGCAGCGAAATACAGGGTGAGGACAATGAGCAGTTCTTC	CASSEIQGEDNEQFF
NA	TRBV5-5	TRBJ1-1	NA	TGTGCCAGCAGCCTTGGGTCTACTGAAGCTTTCTTT	CASSLGSTEAFF
NA	TRBV5-1	TRBJ1-1	TRBD1	TGCGCCAGCAGCTTGGGACAGGGTATGATTGGGACTGAAGCTTTCTTT	CASSLGQGMIGTEAFF
NA	TRBV11-2	TRBJ2-7	TRBD1	TGTGCCAGCAGCTTAATCAGGGGGCGAACCTACGAGCAGTACTTC	CASSLIRGRTYEQYF
NA	TRBV7-9	TRBJ1-2	TRBD1	TGTGCCAGCAGCTTTGGACAGGGGGCAAGTCGGTATGGCTACACCTTC	CASSFGQGASRYGYTF
NA	TRBV6-4	TRBJ2-7	NA	TGTGCCAGCAGTAGGGTCTACGGAAGCTCCTACGAGCAGTACTTC	CASSRVYGSSYEQYF
NA	TRBV5-6	TRBJ1-5	NA	TGTGCCAGCAGCCACAGTAGCAATCAGCCCCAGCATTTT	CASSHSSNQPQHF
NA	TRBV5-1	TRBJ2-2	NA	TGCGCCAGCAGCTTGGACAGGGGAGGAACCGGGGAGCTGTTTTTT	CASSLDRGGTGELFF
NA	TRBV5-1	TRBJ2-7	NA	TGCGCCAGCAGCTTCGGGACGGAGTCCTACGAGCAGTACTTC	CASSFGTESYEQYF
few	TRBV4-3	TRBJ2-3	NA	TGCGCCAGCAGCCAGGACAGTTCTAGCACAGATACGCAGTATTTT	CASSQDSSSTDTQYF
few	TRBV5-6	TRBJ1-2	TRBD1	TGTGCCAGCAGCCTAGGGACAGGGGTTAACTATGGCTACACCTTC	CASSLGTGVNYGYTF
NA	TRBV7-9	TRBJ2-2	NA	TGTGCCAGTTCGGACAGAGCGAACACCGGGGAGCTGTTTTTT	CASSDRANTGELFF
NA	TRBV6-6	TRBJ1-1	NA	TGTGCCAGCAGTTACGGGACGGTGAACACTGAAGCTTTCTTT	CASSYGTVNTEAFF
NA	TRBV19	TRBJ1-5	NA	TGTGCCAGTAGTTTGGGGGGGCTTCAGCCCCAGCATTTT	CASSLGGLQPQHF
NA	TRBV6-5	TRBJ1-4	NA	TGTGCCAGCAGTTGGGGAGGAACTAATGAAAAACTGTTTTTT	CASSWGGTNEKLFF
NA	TRBV25-1	TRBJ1-3	NA	TGTGCCAGCAGTATAGGGGACTCTGGAAACACCATATATTTT	CASSIGDSGNTIYF
NA	TRBV7-9	TRBJ1-2	TRBD1	TGTGCCAGCAGTCCGACAGGGTTACGTGGCTACACCTTC	CASSPTGLRGYTF
NA	TRBV27	TRBJ1-2	TRBD1	TGTGCCAGCAGGTTCGCTTTTACAGGGGAGAACTATGGCTACACCTTC	CASRFAFTGENYGYTF
NA	TRBV27	TRBJ1-2	NA	TGTGCCAGCAGTTTGGAAAAAAACTATGGCTACACCTTC	CASSLEKNYGYTF
once	TRBV16	TRBJ1-1	TRBD1	TGTGCCAGCAGCCTCACAGGGGATTTGACTGAAGCTTTCTTT	CASSLTGDLTEAFF
once	TRBV19	TRBJ2-1	TRBD1	TGTGCCAGTAGTATTACAGGACAGGGGGCGGATGAGCAGTTCTTC	CASSITGQGADEQFF
once	TRBV2	TRBJ1-1	NA	TGTGCCAGCAGTGAAAGGGCGGGGGTCACTGAAGCTTTCTTT	CASSERAGVTEAFF
NA	TRBV6-1	TRBJ2-7	NA	TGTGCCAGCAGCCCCAGGGTCTACGAGCAGTACTTC	CASSPRVYEQYF
once	TRBV4-3	TRBJ1-3	TRBD1	TGCGCCAGCAGCTCCTGGACAGGCCGCTCTGGAAACACCATATATTTT	CASSSWTGRSGNTIYF
once	TRBV5-1	TRBJ2-3	NA	TGCGCCAGCAGCTTGGAAGGGGGACTTACAGATACGCAGTATTTT	CASSLEGGLTDTQYF
NA	TRBV7-8	TRBJ2-7	NA	TGTGCCAGCAGCTCAGTCAGGGATACCGTTTACGAGCAGTACTTC	CASSSVRDTVYEQYF
NA	TRBV5-4	TRBJ2-3	TRBD2	TGTGCCAGCAGCTTGGTTGTTAGCGGGGGGGCAACAGATACGCAGTATTTT	CASSLVVSGGATDTQYF
NA	TRBV5-8	TRBJ1-1	NA	TGTGCCAGCAGCCCTCTGGACAATCAGGTGGCTGAAGCTTTCTTT	CASSPLDNQVAEAFF
NA	TRBV9	TRBJ2-1	TRBD2	TGTGCCAGCAGCGTTCGGACTAGCGGGGACTCCTACAATGAGCAGTTCTTC	CASSVRTSGDSYNEQFF
NA	TRBV7-8	TRBJ1-2	NA	TGTGCCAGCAGCCCCCAGGGGATTGGTGACTATGGCTACACCTTC	CASSPQGIGDYGYTF
few	TRBV27	TRBJ1-4	NA	TGTGCCAGCAGTGTTACAGGCCTATCAGGTGAAAAACTGTTTTTT	CASSVTGLSGEKLFF
NA	TRBV7-2	TRBJ1-1	NA	TGTGCCAGCAGCCACGACGGAGCTTTCTTT	CASSHDGAFF
NA	TRBV7-3	TRBJ1-1	TRBD1	TGTGCCAGCAGCCCTGGGACAGGGGGCACTGAAGCTTTCTTT	CASSPGTGGTEAFF
NA	TRBV4-1	TRBJ2-1	NA	TGCGCCAGCAGCCGATGGGACAACTCATACGATGAGCAGTTCTTC	CASSRWDNSYDEQFF